This TCR beta chain appears in the sequencing data of a study of human T cells and chemical hapten exposure. For the study at large: Investigators sensitized around 2 cm by around 2 cm of upper inner arm skin with 2% DPC.

The time point is: patch test 1, 2 weeks after DPC sensitization. Indicated treatment: therapeutic diphenylcyclopropenone sensitization with weekly scalp DPC. Prior to each patch test being applied, blood was drawn. TCRdb reanalysed the RACE reads using MiXCR and keeps one entry per CDR3 protein. The sample yields tens of thousands of distinct CDR3 sequences, 9.8% seen once. V was clipped by 5 bases and J by 4 bases, with 17 bases between them. The CDR3 totals 15 residues. At least ten counts were recorded for this clonotype. The V call is TRBV12-3 or TRBV12-4, the J call TRBJ1-1; D unresolved. The clonotype was recovered from a woman aged 35 to 49 with alopecia areata. Some clones in this sample may be carry-over from other donors' samples. Specimen: whole blood, collected in connection with sensitization to the hapten diphenylcyclopropenone (DPC). The CDR3 protein is CASSLRIFEGTEAFF. CDR3 DNA: TGTGCCAGCAGTCTCCGGATCTTCGAGGGCACTGAAGCTTTCTTT.